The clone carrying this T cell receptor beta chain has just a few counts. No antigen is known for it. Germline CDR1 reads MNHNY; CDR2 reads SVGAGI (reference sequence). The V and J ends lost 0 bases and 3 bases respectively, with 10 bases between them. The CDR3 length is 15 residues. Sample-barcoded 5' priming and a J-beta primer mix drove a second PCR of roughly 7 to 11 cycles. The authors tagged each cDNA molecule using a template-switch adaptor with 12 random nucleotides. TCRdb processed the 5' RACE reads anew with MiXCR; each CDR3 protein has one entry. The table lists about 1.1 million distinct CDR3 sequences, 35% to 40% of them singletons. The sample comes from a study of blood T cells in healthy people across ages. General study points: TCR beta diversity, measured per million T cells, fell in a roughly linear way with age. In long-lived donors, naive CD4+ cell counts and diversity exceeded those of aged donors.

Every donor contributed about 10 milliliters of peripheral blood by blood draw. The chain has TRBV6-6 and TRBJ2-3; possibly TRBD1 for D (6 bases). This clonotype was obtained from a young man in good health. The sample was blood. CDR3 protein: CASSYSGGQTDTQYF. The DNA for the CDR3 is TGTGCCAGCAGTTACTCTGGGGGCCAGACAGATACGCAGTATTTT.